Listed below are T cell receptor beta chains from one sample, sequenced in a study of CD8+ T cells in alopecia areata. TCRdb's copy holds only in-frame clones and misses some; the assay was immunoSEQ multiplex PCR. The sample consists of more than 95,000 clones, around 60% of them appearing once. The sequenced material came from CD4+ T cells sorted from blood. The source is a human donor in good health. Both conserved end residues are part of each CDR3. The D gene is left open where the match is weak. Not all rows give a size; the values are once, few, many and, for expanded clones, a class.

TRBV5-1	TRBJ2-2	few	NA	CASSSKTGVSTGELFF	TGCGCCAGCAGCTCGAAGACAGGAGTATCCACCGGGGAGCTGTTTTTT
TRBV4-2	TRBJ2-1	NA	NA	CASSQEGAGAYEQFF	TGTGCCAGCAGCCAGGAAGGGGCGGGGGCTTATGAGCAGTTCTTC
TRBV7-2	TRBJ2-1	medium-sized	NA	CASSLALTGRYNEQFF	TGTGCCAGCAGCTTAGCGCTAACAGGGCGGTACAATGAGCAGTTCTTC
TRBV5-1	TRBJ1-1	NA	NA	CASSSQGNTEAFF	TGCGCCAGCAGCTCACAGGGGAACACTGAAGCTTTCTTT
TRBV5-6	TRBJ2-5	NA	TRBD1	CASSESGTGSRRETQYF	TGTGCCAGCAGCGAATCCGGGACAGGAAGTCGGAGAGAGACCCAGTACTTC
TRBV11-1	TRBJ1-1	few	NA	CASSSPGRLEAFF	TGTGCCAGCAGCTCACCGGGACGGTTGGAAGCTTTCTTT
TRBV30	TRBJ1-5	NA	TRBD1	CAWSVRTGGQPQHF	TGTGCCTGGAGTGTACGGACAGGGGGACAGCCCCAGCATTTT
TRBV10-3	TRBJ2-4	NA	TRBD1	CAISDRTGLGKNIQYF	TGTGCCATCAGTGACCGGACAGGGTTAGGCAAAAACATTCAGTACTTC
TRBV29-1	TRBJ2-3	NA	NA	CSVETARVLLTDTQYF	TGCAGCGTAGAGACTGCGAGGGTTCTACTCACAGATACGCAGTATTTT
TRBV2	TRBJ1-4	once	NA	CASSEMVDEKLFF	TGTGCCAGCAGTGAAATGGTGGATGAAAAACTGTTTTTT